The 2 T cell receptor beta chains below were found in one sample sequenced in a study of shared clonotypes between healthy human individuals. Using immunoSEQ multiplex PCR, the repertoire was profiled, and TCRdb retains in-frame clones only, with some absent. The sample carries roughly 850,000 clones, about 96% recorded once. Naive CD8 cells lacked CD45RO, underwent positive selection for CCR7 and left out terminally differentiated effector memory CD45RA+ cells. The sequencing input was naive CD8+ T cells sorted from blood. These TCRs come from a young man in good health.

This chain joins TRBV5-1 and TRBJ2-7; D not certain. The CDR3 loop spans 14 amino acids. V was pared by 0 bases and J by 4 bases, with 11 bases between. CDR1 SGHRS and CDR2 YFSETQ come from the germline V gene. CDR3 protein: CASSLEPEWYEQYF. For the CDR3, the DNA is TGCGCCAGCAGCTTGGAGCCGGAATGGTACGAGCAGTACTTC.

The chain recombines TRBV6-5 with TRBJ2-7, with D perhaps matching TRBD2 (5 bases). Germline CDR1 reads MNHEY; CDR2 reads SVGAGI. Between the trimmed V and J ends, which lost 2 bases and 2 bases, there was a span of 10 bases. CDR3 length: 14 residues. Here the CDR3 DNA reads TGTGCCAGCAGTTACCGACTCGGGGCCTACGAGCAGTACTTC. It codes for CASSYRLGAYEQYF.